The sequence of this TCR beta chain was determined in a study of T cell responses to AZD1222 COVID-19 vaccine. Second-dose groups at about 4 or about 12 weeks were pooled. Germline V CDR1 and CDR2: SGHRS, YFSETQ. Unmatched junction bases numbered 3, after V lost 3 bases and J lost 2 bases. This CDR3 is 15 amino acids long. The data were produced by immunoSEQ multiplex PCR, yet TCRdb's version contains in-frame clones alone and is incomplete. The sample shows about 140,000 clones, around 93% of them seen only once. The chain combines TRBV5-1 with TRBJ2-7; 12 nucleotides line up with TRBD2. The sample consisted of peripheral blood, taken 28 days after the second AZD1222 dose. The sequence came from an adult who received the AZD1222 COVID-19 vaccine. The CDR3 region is CASSSRTSGTYEQYF. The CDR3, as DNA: TGCGCCAGCAGCTCCCGGACTAGCGGGACCTACGAGCAGTACTTC. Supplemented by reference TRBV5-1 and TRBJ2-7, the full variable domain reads KAGVTQTPRYLIKTRGQQVTLSCSPISGHRSVSWYQQTPGQGLQFLFEYFSETQRNKGNFPGRFSGRQFSNSRSEMNVSTLELGDSALYLCASSSRTSGTYEQYFGPGTRLTVT.